The 8 T cell receptor beta chains in this list originate from one sample, sequenced in a study of shared clonotypes between healthy human individuals. Clones were sequenced by immunoSEQ multiplex PCR, and TCRdb holds only the in-frame ones, with some missing. The table records about 1 million clones, roughly 70% of them present only once. The sequencing sample was made of memory CD4+ T cells sorted from blood. Subset meaning: CD45RA-negative fraction. These receptors originate from a man aged 18-30 years in good health.

The genes are TRBV27 and TRBJ2-7; the D gene is possibly TRBD2 (5 bases). Germline V gene lookup returns CDR1 MNHEY and CDR2 SMNVEV (reference sequence). The CDR3 length is 20 residues. V was cut by 5 bases and J by 2 bases, with 31 bases left in between. CDR3 DNA sequence: TGTGCCAGCAGTAAAGCTGAAATGGATAGCAAGGTTTTCGGGACCTACGAGCAGTACTTC. Its protein is CASSKAEMDSKVFGTYEQYF.

Points on this clone: Its ends do not fully match the called genes, so a read error is possible. The chain employs TRBV10-1 and TRBJ1-2, with D perhaps matching TRBD1 (5 bases). CDR3 size: 14 residues. The germline V gene encodes CDR1 WNHNN and CDR2 SYGVQD (reference sequence). The CDR3 DNA reads as TGCGCCAACCCGTGCCGCCGGGACCTCTATCGCTACACCTTC. This codes for CANPCRRDLYRYTF.

The chain couples TRBV9 to TRBJ2-6; the D is unclear. V was cut by 3 bases and J by 4 bases, with 5 bases left in between. CDR3 length: 13 amino acids. Germline-derived CDR1 and CDR2 are SGDLS and YYNGEE. DNA for the CDR3: TGTGCCAGCAGCGGGGCGGGGGCCAACGTCCTGACTTTC. It specifies CASSGAGANVLTF. Using reference TRBV9 and TRBJ2-6 for the parts outside the CDR3, the full variable domain is DSGVTQTPKHLITATGQRVTLRCSPRSGDLSVYWYQQSLDQGLQFLIQYYNGEERAKGNILERFSAQQFPDLHSELNLSSLELGDSALYFCASSGAGANVLTFGAGSRLTVL.

This chain connects TRBV15 to TRBJ2-1, with D perhaps TRBD1 or TRBD2 (7 bases each). CDR1 LNHNV and CDR2 YYDKDF come from the germline V gene (reference sequence). The ends were cut back, 5 bases at V and 3 bases at J, with 14 bases in the middle. The length of the CDR3 is 15 residues. In nucleotides, the CDR3 is TGTGCCACCAGCGGGGGGGACAGCATCTACAATGAGCAGTTCTTC. Its translation: CATSGGDSIYNEQFF.

The chain is built from TRBV4-1 and TRBJ2-3, with 7 positions matching TRBD1. V lost 6 bases and J lost 3; bases outside the gene matches: 6. There are 14 residues in the CDR3. Germline V gene sequence: CDR1 MGHRA, CDR2 YSYEKL. CDR3: CASRLGTVTDTQYF. The CDR3 DNA sequence: TGCGCCAGCAGACTCGGGACAGTTACAGATACGCAGTATTTT.

The sample holds one count of this clone. The sample contains more than one DNA sequence encoding this CDR3. The genes are TRBV5-6 and TRBJ2-7, with 8 bases fitting TRBD1. CDR3 size: 14 residues. Per the germline V gene, CDR1 is SGHDT and CDR2 is YYEEEE. Trimming cost V 3 bases and J 2 bases; bases outside gene matches: 4. CDR3 in DNA: TGTGCCAGCAGCTCCGGGACAGGAGCCTACGAGCAGTACTTC. Amino acids: CASSSGTGAYEQYF.

This clone was seen once. J is TRBJ1-2 and V is TRBV7-2, with TRBD1 matching over 7 bases. This CDR3 spans 15 amino acids. With 5 bases clipped from V and 6 bases from J, the junction kept 12 bases outside the gene matches. In germline, CDR1 is SGHTA, CDR2 FQGNSA. This CDR3 reads CASSNTPGQKDGYTF. The CDR3 DNA reads as TGTGCCAGCAGCAATACGCCGGGACAGAAAGATGGCTACACCTTC.

CDR3 DNA sequence: TGTGCCAGCACCTTAAACGGACAGGGGACATCACCCCTCCACTTT. Encoded protein: CASTLNGQGTSPLHF. This chain connects TRBV6-5 to TRBJ1-6; 9 bases match TRBD1. With 7 bases clipped from V and 10 bases from J, the junction kept 11 bases outside the gene matches. The CDR3 is 15 residues long. Germline CDR1 and CDR2: MNHEY and SVGAGI.